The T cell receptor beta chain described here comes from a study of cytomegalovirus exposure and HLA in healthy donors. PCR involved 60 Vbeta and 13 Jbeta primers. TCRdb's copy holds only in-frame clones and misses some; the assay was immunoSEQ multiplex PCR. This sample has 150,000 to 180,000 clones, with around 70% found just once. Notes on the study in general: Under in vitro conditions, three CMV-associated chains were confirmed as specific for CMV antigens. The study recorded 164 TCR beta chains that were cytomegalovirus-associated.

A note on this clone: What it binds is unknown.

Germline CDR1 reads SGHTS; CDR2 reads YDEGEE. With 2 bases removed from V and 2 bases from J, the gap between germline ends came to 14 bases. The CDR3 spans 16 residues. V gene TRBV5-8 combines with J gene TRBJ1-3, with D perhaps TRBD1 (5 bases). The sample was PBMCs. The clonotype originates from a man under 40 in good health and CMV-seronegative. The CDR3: CASSFRVLSTGNTIYF. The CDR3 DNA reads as TGTGCCAGCAGCTTCAGGGTTTTATCGACTGGAAACACCATATATTTT.